Each of the 20 T cell receptor beta chains below was sequenced from the same sample in a study of Ad26.COV2.S vaccination and SARS-CoV-2 variants. The treatment here: roughly 20 received Ad26.COV2.S at low or high dose, single or two shots; several received placebo; per-sample allocation not given. Day 63 after the first injection of vaccine or placebo was the sampling time. Assay used: immunoSEQ multiplex PCR; TCRdb lists only in-frame clones, some missing. The data hold some 370,000 clones, with about 83% observed a single time. Source: peripheral blood, taken in a trial of Ad26.COV2.S vaccine versus placebo. The receptor set was obtained from a person between 18 and 60 years old who received the Ad26.COV2.S COVID-19 vaccine or a placebo.

The rearrangement joins TRBV11-3 to TRBJ2-1; maybe TRBD2 (7 bases). V lost 5 bases to trimming and J lost 9 bases, with 20 bases between them. This CDR3 spans 15 amino acids. CDR1 and CDR2 from the germline V gene are SGHNT and YENEEA. In nucleotides, the CDR3 is TGTGCCAGCAGCCCGGGGGGCCCCAGGACGGGTGAGCAGTTCTTC. It encodes CASSPGGPRTGEQFF.

This chain joins TRBV5-1 and TRBJ1-1; D remains ambiguous. Per germline, CDR1 SGHRS and CDR2 YFSETQ. Trimming left V 3 bases short and J 3 bases short, with 12 bases between. This CDR3 is 14 amino acids long. CDR3 amino acids: CASSSRLVDTEAFF. Written as DNA, the CDR3 is TGCGCCAGCAGCTCTAGACTCGTGGACACTGAAGCTTTCTTT.

J is TRBJ1-1 and V is TRBV7-2; D is perhaps TRBD1 (5 bases). The germline V gene encodes CDR1 SGHTA and CDR2 FQGNSA. The CDR3 runs to 13 residues. V was cut by 5 bases and J by 4 bases, with 11 bases left in between. CDR3 protein: CASSTQARTEAFF. The CDR3 coding sequence is TGTGCCAGCAGCACACAGGCGCGCACTGAAGCTTTCTTT. Full variable domain (outside the CDR3, taken from reference TRBV7-2 and TRBJ1-1): GAGVSQSPSNKVTEKGKDVELRCDPISGHTALYWYRQSLGQGLEFLIYFQGNSAPDKSGLPSDRFSAERTGGSVSTLTIQRTQQEDSAVYLCASSTQARTEAFFGQGTRLTVV.

The V gene is TRBV10-3, the J gene TRBJ2-1; the match to TRBD2 covers 14 bases. Germline CDR1 reads ENHRY; CDR2 reads SYGVKD. V shed 2 bases, J shed 5 bases, and the junction held 2 bases outside the gene matches. CDR3 size: 16 residues. The CDR3 nucleotides read TGTGCCATCAGTGAGCCGACTAGCGGGGGGGACAATGAGCAGTTCTTC. Amino acids: CAISEPTSGGDNEQFF.

The genes are TRBV4-3 and TRBJ1-3; 7 bases are shared with TRBD1. This CDR3 is built from 14 residues. V was pared by 4 bases and J by 2 bases, with 2 bases of the junction left unmatched. CDR1 is LGHNA and CDR2 is YSLEER in the germline V gene. The DNA of the CDR3 is TGCGCCAGCAGCCGACAGGGAGCTGGAAACACCATATATTTT. This sequence encodes CASSRQGAGNTIYF.

This chain joins TRBV13 and TRBJ2-7; D not resolved. The CDR3 covers 13 residues. V lost 0 bases to trimming and J lost 7 bases, with 10 bases between them. From germline, CDR1 is PRHDT and CDR2 FYEKMQ (reference sequence). CDR3 nucleotide sequence: TGTGCCAGCAGCTTAGGGGCAGAAGATGAGCAGTACTTC. Protein sequence: CASSLGAEDEQYF.

The V call is TRBV12-5, the J call TRBJ2-5, with 7 bases identical to TRBD1. The CDR3 totals 14 residues. V shed 6 bases and J 4 bases; nucleotides not matched to a gene: 8. Germline assignment: CDR1 LGHNT and CDR2 FRNRAP. The chain's CDR3 is CASGSVNRGETQYF. The CDR3, as DNA: TGTGCTAGTGGATCTGTGAACAGGGGAGAGACCCAGTACTTC.

This rearrangement joins TRBV27 to TRBJ1-1; D is uncertain. The CDR3 has 13 amino acids. The ends were cut back, 7 bases at V and 1 base at J, with 10 bases in the middle. In germline, CDR1 is MNHEY, CDR2 SMNVEV (reference sequence). In DNA, the CDR3 is TGTGCCAGCAATTGGAGACCGAACACTGAAGCTTTCTTT. Its translation: CASNWRPNTEAFF.

This clone has more than one count but fewer than ten. The CDR3 DNA follows: TGTGCCATCAGTGACGGAGGGAACGAGCAGTACTTC. Its translation: CAISDGGNEQYF. The V gene is TRBV10-3, the J gene TRBJ2-7; TRBD2 might be the D (6 bases). This CDR3 is built from 12 residues. CDR1 and CDR2 (germline): ENHRY, SYGVKD. Trimming took 3 bases from V and 5 from J, leaving 8 bases between them.

The gene calls are TRBV5-6 and TRBJ2-2; D ambiguous. The CDR3 is 15 amino acids. The V end was cut by 0 bases, the J end by 5 bases, with 11 bases between. Looked up from germline, CDR1 is SGHDT and CDR2 is YYEEEE. The CDR3 region is CASSLVALRTGELFF. The CDR3 DNA is TGTGCCAGCAGCTTGGTGGCTCTTAGAACCGGGGAGCTGTTTTTT.

The chain joins TRBV18 to TRBJ2-7; 9 nucleotides match TRBD1. Germline V lookup: CDR1 KGHSH, CDR2 LQKENI. This CDR3 comprises 14 residues. The trim removed 3 bases at V and 6 bases at J, leaving 6 bases unmatched. The CDR3: CASSPRTGVIEQYF. CDR3 coding DNA: TGTGCCAGCTCACCGCGGACAGGGGTTATCGAGCAGTACTTC.

This clone was detected only a few times. This chain joins TRBV6-5 and TRBJ2-7; 9 bases are shared with TRBD1. Germline V CDR1 and CDR2: MNHEY, SVGAGI. Trimming cost V 8 bases and J 3 bases; bases outside gene matches: 11. The CDR3 length is 15 residues. CDR3 DNA sequence: TGTGCCAGCCGCGCAGGGGACAGGGCGTACTACGAGCAGTACTTC. Translated, it gives CASRAGDRAYYEQYF.

This clone showed up just once. The rearrangement joins TRBV9 to TRBJ1-2; tentatively, D is TRBD1 (6 bases). Germline V gene sequence: CDR1 SGDLS, CDR2 YYNGEE. Trimming shortened V by 0 bases and J by 4 bases, and 13 bases separated the two germline ends. The CDR3 extends over 15 amino acids. The CDR3 is CASSVVPDSLYGYTF. The CDR3 nucleotides read TGTGCCAGCAGCGTAGTCCCGGACAGCCTCTATGGCTACACCTTC.

Of note for this clone: One junction end does not reproduce the germline sequence, and a read error may be involved. This chain connects TRBV4-2 to TRBJ2-7, with 7 bases aligning to TRBD1. Germline-derived CDR1 and CDR2 are LGHNA and YNFKEQ. The CDR3 consists of 13 residues. This CDR3 is CASSQGSGTEVFF. The CDR3 nucleotides read TGTGCCAGCAGCCAAGGCTCCGGGACAGAGGTCTTCTTC.

This chain links TRBV6-5 with TRBJ2-7, with TRBD1 matching over 10 bases. The germline gives CDR1 MNHEY, CDR2 SVGAGI. CDR3 length equals 15 residues. V lost 4 bases to trimming and J lost 0 bases; unmatched junction nucleotides: 3. The CDR3 sequence is CASSSGDRGSYEQYF. The CDR3 DNA reads TGTGCCAGCAGTTCCGGGGACAGGGGCTCCTACGAGCAGTACTTC.

The gene calls are TRBV27 and TRBJ2-7; D is unclear. The germline CDR1 and CDR2 sequences are MNHEY and SMNVEV (reference sequence). Deletions cut 5 bases from V and 4 bases from J, with 9 bases between. The CDR3 has 12 residues. The CDR3 loop reads CASSPGTYEQYF. CDR3 DNA: TGTGCCAGCAGTCCCGGAACATACGAGCAGTACTTC.

This chain links TRBV2 with TRBJ1-6; maybe TRBD1 (6 bases). CDR3 length: 13 amino acids. The V end was cut by 4 bases, the J end by 9 bases, with 10 bases between. Germline CDR1 is SNHLY and CDR2 is FYNNEI. For the CDR3, the DNA is TGTGCCAGCAGTGTAGGGGGTACTTCACCCCTCCACTTT. This sequence encodes CASSVGGTSPLHF.

The V and J genes are TRBV12-3 or TRBV12-4 and TRBJ1-2; D unclear. V was shortened by 6 bases and J by 4 bases, with 9 bases between the two germline ends. The CDR3 runs 12 residues. CDR3 sequence reads: CASRTEFYGYTF. CDR3 nucleotide sequence: TGTGCCAGCAGAACAGAGTTCTATGGCTACACCTTC.

The gene calls are TRBV30 and TRBJ1-3; 7 bases fit TRBD1. V trimming: 4 bases; J trimming: 4 bases; junction bases outside the gene matches: 4. CDR3 length: 13 residues. Germline V CDR1 and CDR2: GTSNPN, SVGIG (reference sequence). The CDR3: CAWTTGKGNTIYF. CDR3 in DNA: TGTGCCTGGACGACAGGGAAGGGAAACACCATATATTTT.

This chain links TRBV5-1 with TRBJ2-1, with 8 bases identical to TRBD2. V lost 4 bases to trimming and J lost 0 bases; unmatched junction nucleotides: 0. Germline lookup yields CDR1 SGHRS and CDR2 YFSETQ. The CDR3 totals 14 residues. As DNA, the CDR3 is TGCGCCAGCAGCCGGGGGGGCTCCTACAATGAGCAGTTCTTC. Its protein product is CASSRGGSYNEQFF.